A single sample gave rise to the 27 T cell receptor beta chains below, sequenced in a study of blood T cell repertoires in COVID-19. TCRdb's copy holds only in-frame clones and misses some; the assay was immunoSEQ multiplex PCR. Of under 250,000 clones listed, roughly nine tenths are singletons. The sequenced material came from peripheral blood. The receptors stem from a man aged 35 to 55 with acute or convalescent COVID-19.

Remarks on this clone: At the DNA level, this CDR3 is encoded by other sequences in the same sample as well. V is TRBV6-5 and J is TRBJ2-1; TRBD2 matches at 8 bases. The J segment lost 8 bases and the V segment lost 0 bases, leaving 6 bases of the junction unmatched. The CDR3 runs to 15 residues. Germline values: CDR1 MNHEY, CDR2 SVGAGI. The DNA for the CDR3 is TGTGCCAGCAGTTACTCCCTAGCGGGTGGCCATGAGCAGTTCTTC. This gives the protein CASSYSLAGGHEQFF.

This clone was seen a handful of times. The chain links TRBV29-1 to TRBJ2-7, with 8 bases identical to TRBD1. J was trimmed by 3 bases and V by 8 bases; bases with no gene match: 9. Germline V gives CDR1 SQVTM, CDR2 ANQGSEA. This CDR3 contains 13 residues. The CDR3 DNA is TGCAGCTTCCGGGACAGGAATGTCTACGAGCAGTACTTC. As protein: CSFRDRNVYEQYF.

V and J are TRBV24-1 and TRBJ2-1; TRBD1 matches 9 bases. After removal of 4 bases from V and 7 bases from J, the junction contained 10 bases not matched to a gene. This CDR3 spans 16 amino acids. Germline CDR1 reads KGHDR; CDR2 reads SFDVKD. The CDR3 DNA is TGTGCCACCAGTGAACCTCCGGGACAGGGTTATAATGAGCAGTTCTTC. It specifies CATSEPPGQGYNEQFF.

The rearrangement uses TRBV30 and TRBJ2-3, with TRBD1 identical over 10 bases. Germline V gene sequence: CDR1 GTSNPN, CDR2 SVGIG (reference sequence). V shed 4 bases and J 7 bases; nucleotides not matched to a gene: 8. This CDR3 is 14 amino acids long. The CDR3 region has the DNA TGTGCCTGGAAAGAGACAGGGGGCTTATATACGCAGTATTTT. The encoded protein is CAWKETGGLYTQYF.

Concerning this clone itself: One junction end disagrees with the germline gene, perhaps due to a read error. V is TRBV3-1 (or the pseudogene TRBV3-2) and J is TRBJ2-5, with TRBD2 matching 8 bases. The CDR3 is 16 amino acids. Germline assignment: CDR1 LGHDT and CDR2 YNNKEL (reference sequence). CDR3 nucleotide sequence: TGTGCCAGCAGCCAAGGGGTTAGCGGGAATCAAGAGGCCCAGTACTTC. Amino acid sequence: CASSQGVSGNQEAQYF.

This chain uses TRBV19 with TRBJ2-1, with 10 bases fitting TRBD2. With V trimmed by 1 base and J by 7 bases, 4 bases remained unmatched. CDR1 is LNHDA, CDR2 SQIVND, per germline (reference sequence). This CDR3 has 15 amino acids. The DNA for the CDR3 is TGTGCCAGTAGTATAGGGACTAGCGGCGTTAATGAGCAGTTCTTC. Encoded protein: CASSIGTSGVNEQFF.

V and J are TRBV6-5 and TRBJ2-7, with 10 bases aligning to TRBD1. Germline V lookup: CDR1 MNHEY, CDR2 SVGAGI. CDR3 length: 15 amino acids. The J segment lost 0 bases and the V segment lost 6 bases, leaving 5 bases of the junction unmatched. The CDR3 DNA sequence: TGTGCCAGCAGACAGGACAGGGGGGACTCCTACGAGCAGTACTTC. Protein: CASRQDRGDSYEQYF.

As to this clone: Additional DNA sequences in this sample encode the identical CDR3. The rearrangement uses TRBV27 and TRBJ1-5; D is undetermined. The CDR3 sequence is 13 residues long. The V gene lost 5 bases and the J gene lost 1 base, with 6 bases spanning the gap. Germline CDR1 reads MNHEY; CDR2 reads SMNVEV (reference sequence). CDR3 sequence reads: CASSPYSNQPQHF. The CDR3 DNA reads TGTGCCAGCAGTCCCTACAGCAATCAGCCCCAGCATTTT.

The chain combines TRBV28 with TRBJ2-1; D perhaps matches TRBD2 (6 bases). The V and J ends lost 7 bases and 15 bases respectively, with 22 bases between them. The germline V gene has CDR1 MDHEN and CDR2 SYDVKM. This CDR3 comprises 13 residues. The CDR3 nucleotides read TGTGCCAGCACCCCCGGGAGCCACCGACGGCTGTTCTTC. It yields the protein CASTPGSHRRLFF.

The chain is built from TRBV12-3 or TRBV12-4 and TRBJ2-7; D is unresolved. Trimming cost V 9 bases and J 6 bases, with 15 bases left between them. This CDR3 region has 12 residues. Here the CDR3 reads CASRLVRGEQYF. In DNA form, the CDR3 reads TGTGCCAGTAGACTGGTTCGTGGCGAGCAGTACTTC.

V usage is TRBV24-1 and J usage is TRBJ2-1, with 12 bases matching TRBD2. Germline lookup yields CDR1 KGHDR and CDR2 SFDVKD. V was clipped by 3 bases and J by 3 bases; unmatched bases: 5. This CDR3 region has 17 residues. DNA of the CDR3: TGTGCCACCAGTGATCCTAAGACTAGCGGGAGCTACAATGAGCAGTTCTTC. This gives the protein CATSDPKTSGSYNEQFF.

The chain links TRBV2 to TRBJ1-5; 7 nucleotides line up with TRBD1. The CDR3 contains 13 residues. Germline V gene data show CDR1 as SNHLY and CDR2 as FYNNEI. V shed 8 bases, J shed 3 bases, and the junction held 4 bases outside the gene matches. This chain's CDR3 is CASRQGTNQPQHF. CDR3 sequence (DNA): TGTGCCAGCCGACAGGGTACCAATCAGCCCCAGCATTTT.

This clone was observed once. The chain employs TRBV5-5 and TRBJ2-3; D gene ambiguous. Germline loops: CDR1 SGHKS, CDR2 YYEKEE (reference sequence). The CDR3 has 17 amino acids. Trimming pared 4 bases from V and 1 base from J, leaving 19 bases between. This CDR3 is CASSTFRIAGGTDTQYF. CDR3 nucleotide sequence: TGTGCCAGCAGCACCTTTCGTATAGCTGGTGGCACAGATACGCAGTATTTT.

This chain joins TRBV24-1 and TRBJ2-1; D ambiguous. The CDR3 contains 15 residues. Germline-derived CDR1 and CDR2 are KGHDR and SFDVKD. V lost 0 bases, J lost 5 bases, and 10 bases lay in between. CDR3 coding DNA: TGTGCCACCAGTGATTTGGGCGGAGTAAACAATGAGCAGTTCTTC. Encoded protein: CATSDLGGVNNEQFF.

This CDR3 is CASSLVAQGRTEAFF. In nucleotides, the CDR3 is TGTGCCAGCAGCTTAGTGGCACAGGGTCGGACTGAAGCTTTCTTT. The chain carries TRBV7-8 and TRBJ1-1; a weak D match, TRBD1 (6 bases). The V and J ends lost 1 base and 5 bases respectively, with 14 bases between them. This CDR3 region has 15 residues. Germline V lookup: CDR1 SGHVS, CDR2 FQNEAQ.

This rearrangement joins TRBV5-1 to TRBJ1-1; possible D gene TRBD1, 6 bases. Trimming shortened V by 0 bases and J by 3 bases, and 12 bases separated the two germline ends. CDR1 and CDR2 (germline): SGHRS, YFSETQ. There are 15 residues in the CDR3. For the CDR3, the DNA is TGCGCCAGCAGCTTGGCTCAGGGGTCCTACACTGAAGCTTTCTTT. This translates into CASSLAQGSYTEAFF.

The V call is TRBV5-4, the J call TRBJ2-3; 12 bases match TRBD1. Germline values: CDR1 SGHNT, CDR2 YYREEE (reference sequence). The CDR3 covers 15 residues. V shed 3 bases and J 5 bases; nucleotides not matched to a gene: 4. The CDR3: CASSWDRGLGDTQYF. The CDR3 nucleotides are TGTGCCAGCAGCTGGGACAGGGGGCTAGGAGATACGCAGTATTTT.

This chain connects TRBV27 to TRBJ2-7; a weak D match, TRBD2 (6 bases). CDR3 length equals 14 residues. From germline, CDR1 is MNHEY and CDR2 SMNVEV (reference sequence). V lost 4 bases to trimming and J lost 2 bases, with 12 bases between them. CDR3 amino acids: CASSSGLPTYEQYF. Written as DNA, the CDR3 is TGTGCCAGCAGTTCCGGACTACCCACCTACGAGCAGTACTTC.

The genes are TRBV27 and TRBJ2-3; D uncertain. The germline V and J ends were trimmed by 5 bases and 4 bases, with 16 bases remaining between them. Germline V CDR1 and CDR2: MNHEY, SMNVEV (reference sequence). CDR3 length: 15 residues. The CDR3 sequence is CASSPSLPYPDTQYF. The CDR3 nucleotides read TGTGCCAGCAGTCCGTCCCTCCCCTATCCAGATACGCAGTATTTT.

The J gene is TRBJ2-3, the V gene TRBV15; 14 nucleotides line up with TRBD2. Per germline, CDR1 LNHNV and CDR2 YYDKDF (reference sequence). CDR3 length equals 17 residues. V shed 2 bases and J 1 base; nucleotides not matched to a gene: 2. The CDR3 DNA follows: TGTGCCACCAGCAGAAGGGGACTAGCGGGAGGCACAGATACGCAGTATTTT. Translation: CATSRRGLAGGTDTQYF. Complete variable domain (other parts from reference TRBV15 and TRBJ2-3): DAMVIQNPRYQVTQFGKPVTLSCSQTLNHNVMYWYQQKSSQAPKLLFHYYDKDFNNEADTPDNFQSRRPNTSFCFLDIRSPGLGDTAMYLCATSRRGLAGGTDTQYFGPGTRLTVL.

This chain connects TRBV20-1 to TRBJ2-4, with a weak D call TRBD1 (6 bases). The CDR3 is 11 residues long. The V gene's germline CDR1 is DFQATT and CDR2 SNEGSKA (reference sequence). The ends were cut back, 8 bases at V and 7 bases at J, with 12 bases in the middle. The CDR3 is CSPTGTNIQYF. In DNA form, the CDR3 reads TGCAGTCCCACAGGGACCAACATTCAGTACTTC.

The chain combines TRBV28 with TRBJ2-1, with TRBD2 matching 7 bases. Germline V gene data show CDR1 as MDHEN and CDR2 as SYDVKM. The CDR3 loop spans 16 amino acids. V trimming: 6 bases; J trimming: 1 base; junction bases outside the gene matches: 9. This chain's CDR3 is CASSELSGDSYNEQFF. Written as DNA, the CDR3 is TGTGCCAGCAGCGAATTAAGCGGGGATTCCTACAATGAGCAGTTCTTC.

On this clone: The same CDR3 also results from other DNA sequences found in this sample. The chain links TRBV30 to TRBJ2-6; D gene uncertain. Trimming removed 0 bases from V and 4 bases from J, with 4 bases in between. This CDR3 is 13 amino acids long. Germline-derived CDR1 and CDR2 are GTSNPN and SVGIG (reference sequence). The CDR3 loop is CAWSVSGANVLTF. The CDR3 DNA reads TGTGCCTGGAGTGTATCGGGGGCCAACGTCCTGACTTTC.

The V and J genes are TRBV10-2 and TRBJ2-5, with 7 bases lining up with TRBD2. The CDR3 loop spans 16 amino acids. V shed 3 bases and J 1 base; nucleotides not matched to a gene: 8. Germline lookup yields CDR1 WSHSY and CDR2 SAAADI. CDR3 sequence: CASSDSTSARQETQYF. CDR3 sequence (DNA): TGCGCCAGCAGTGACTCAACTAGCGCTCGCCAAGAGACCCAGTACTTC.

This chain joins TRBV6-5 and TRBJ2-7; TRBD1 matches 8 bases. The CDR3 sequence is 16 residues long. Trimming removed 2 bases from V and 3 bases from J; junction bases left unmatched: 9. Germline V gives CDR1 MNHEY, CDR2 SVGAGI. The CDR3 is CASSYQAQGANYEQYF. Here the CDR3 DNA reads TGTGCCAGCAGTTACCAAGCGCAGGGGGCGAACTACGAGCAGTACTTC.

J is TRBJ2-3 and V is TRBV14; 7 bases agree with TRBD2. Germline V lookup: CDR1 SGHDN, CDR2 FVKESK. Trimming removed 1 base from V and 2 bases from J; junction bases left unmatched: 6. The CDR3 consists of 16 residues. CDR3 amino acids: CASSQGLALNTDTQYF. The CDR3 nucleotides read TGTGCCAGCAGCCAAGGACTAGCCCTGAACACAGATACGCAGTATTTT.

This chain connects TRBV3-1 (or the pseudogene TRBV3-2) to TRBJ1-6, with TRBD1 matching over 9 bases. V was clipped by 3 bases and J by 7 bases; unmatched bases: 1. The CDR3 sequence is 14 residues long. Per the germline V gene, CDR1 is LGHDT and CDR2 is YNNKEL (reference sequence). CDR3 bases: TGTGCCAGCAGCCATGGACAGGGGAATTCACCCCTCCACTTT. Protein: CASSHGQGNSPLHF.